These 13 T cell receptor beta chains came from one sample sequenced in a study of technical replicates of blood from a few donors (dated by TCRdb to the late 2010s). The library relied on the immunoSEQ multiplex PCR assay. Held by TCRdb, this immuneACCESS table contains in-frame sequences only and omits some clones. Under half of the omission traces to an unresolved V gene where checked; the cause of the rest is unknown. In all, the sample holds more than 65,000 clones, and 85% to 95% of those were seen once. The ten largest make up 0.25% of the sample. The sequenced sample was T cells isolated from PBMCs. The receptors were gathered from a human donor in good health.

The rearrangement links TRBV28 to TRBJ1-2; 7 bases are shared with TRBD1. CDR3 length: 13 residues. The V gene end was trimmed by 5 bases and the J gene end by 5 bases; junction bases not matched to a gene: 5. The V gene's germline CDR1 is MDHEN and CDR2 SYDVKM. CDR3 coding DNA: TGTGCCAGCAGTACAGACAGGGCTTATGGCTACACCTTC. This encodes CASSTDRAYGYTF.

The rearrangement links TRBV7-9 to TRBJ2-7; no clear D gene. Germline CDR1 and CDR2: SEHNR and FQNEAQ (reference sequence). The CDR3 extends over 12 amino acids. V lost 5 bases and J lost 4, with 9 bases in between. Written as DNA, the CDR3 is TGTGCCAGCAGCCCTGAGAGGTACGAGCAGTACTTC. As protein: CASSPERYEQYF. The variable domain in full, completed from reference TRBV7-9 and TRBJ2-7, reads DTGVSQNPRHKITKRGQNVTFRCDPISEHNRLYWYRQTLGQGPEFLTYFQNEAQLEKSRLLSDRFSAERPKGSFSTLEIQRTEQGDSAMYLCASSPERYEQYFGPGTRLTVT.

V is TRBV27 and J is TRBJ2-1, with TRBD2 matching 9 bases. V was pared by 3 bases and J by 5 bases, with 5 bases of the junction left unmatched. Germline loops: CDR1 MNHEY, CDR2 SMNVEV (reference sequence). The CDR3 length is 15 residues. The CDR3 region has the DNA TGTGCCAGCAGTTTTGCTAGCGGGGCCAACAATGAGCAGTTCTTC. It translates to CASSFASGANNEQFF.

The rearrangement links TRBV9 to TRBJ2-1; TRBD2 aligns across 9 bases. V shed 2 bases and J 1 base; nucleotides not matched to a gene: 4. The CDR3 length is 16 residues. Germline assignment: CDR1 SGDLS and CDR2 YYNGEE. The DNA for the CDR3 is TGTGCCAGCAGCGTGGTTAGCGGGAGATCCTACAATGAGCAGTTCTTC. Its translation is CASSVVSGRSYNEQFF.

The V and J genes are TRBV10-1 and TRBJ2-5, with 8 nucleotides matching TRBD2. The CDR3 is 15 residues long. The junction had 2 bases not matched to a gene; V was cut back by 0 bases and J by 2 bases. Germline V CDR1 and CDR2: WNHNN, SYGVQD (reference sequence). CDR3 sequence reads: CASSESVAGQETQYF. CDR3 coding DNA: TGCGCCAGCAGTGAGTCGGTAGCGGGACAAGAGACCCAGTACTTC.

This chain connects TRBV29-1 to TRBJ1-2; D possibly corresponds to TRBD1 (5 bases). This CDR3 region has 13 residues. The germline V gene has CDR1 SQVTM and CDR2 ANQGSEA. Deletions cut 6 bases from V and 5 bases from J, with 16 bases between. The DNA for the CDR3 is TGCAGCGTCGGGACTCCGGGGTGGTATGGCTACACCTTC. Protein sequence: CSVGTPGWYGYTF.

The count of this clone is one. The J gene is TRBJ2-5, the V gene TRBV7-6, with D uncertain. The CDR3 consists of 14 residues. CDR1 is SGHVS and CDR2 is FNYEAQ in the germline V gene. V gave up 6 bases and J gave up 2 bases, with 13 bases separating them. As DNA, the CDR3 is TGTGCCAGCAGTCGAATTATACAGCAAGAGACCCAGTACTTC. Translating gives CASSRIIQQETQYF.

This clone was counted a single time. This chain connects TRBV18 to TRBJ2-1; weak D call: TRBD2 (5 bases). CDR1 and CDR2 from the germline V gene are KGHSH and LQKENI. The V and J ends lost 0 bases and 7 bases respectively, with 10 bases between them. There are 14 residues in the CDR3. CDR3 DNA: TGTGCCAGCTCACCACCACCTCGCGGGAATGAGCAGTTCTTC. It encodes CASSPPPRGNEQFF.

CDR3 sequence: CASSEPAGGRDEQFF. The CDR3 DNA reads TGTGCCAGCAGTGAACCAGCGGGGGGGCGCGATGAGCAGTTCTTC. This chain links TRBV25-1 with TRBJ2-1, with 10 bases matching TRBD2. The germline gives CDR1 MGHDK, CDR2 SYGVNS. There are 15 residues in the CDR3. V lost 2 bases to trimming and J lost 8 bases; unmatched junction nucleotides: 6.

The CDR3 region is CASSLTGQGAGSPLHF. CDR3 nucleotide sequence: TGTGCCAGCAGCTTAACGGGACAGGGGGCAGGGTCACCCCTCCACTTT. The rearrangement links TRBV7-2 to TRBJ1-6; TRBD1 matches at 12 bases. The CDR3 is made up of 16 amino acids. V trimming: 2 bases; J trimming: 10 bases; junction bases outside the gene matches: 6. Germline-derived CDR1 and CDR2 are SGHTA and FQGNSA.

V gene TRBV18 combines with J gene TRBJ2-7; the D gene is possibly TRBD2 (7 bases). The CDR3 covers 16 residues. Trimming shortened V by 2 bases and J by 2 bases, and 16 bases separated the two germline ends. The germline CDR1 and CDR2 sequences are KGHSH and LQKENI. The CDR3 coding sequence is TGTGCCAGCTCACCAGTCGGCGGGGGCCCTACCTACGAGCAGTACTTC. Translated, it gives CASSPVGGGPTYEQYF. Together with reference TRBV18 and TRBJ2-7, the CDR3 gives the full variable domain: NAGVMQNPRHLVRRRGQEARLRCSPMKGHSHVYWYRQLPEEGLKFMVYLQKENIIDESGMPKERFSAEFPKEGPSILRIQQVVRGDSAAYFCASSPVGGGPTYEQYFGPGTRLTVT.

This clone came up once. The chain recombines TRBV7-9 with TRBJ2-7, with 7 bases that match TRBD2. The length of the CDR3 is 13 residues. Germline CDR1 SEHNR, CDR2 FQNEAQ (reference sequence). The trim removed 7 bases at V and 2 bases at J, leaving 5 bases unmatched. The chain's CDR3 is CASTRGETYEQYF. The DNA for the CDR3 is TGTGCCAGCACACGGGGGGAAACCTACGAGCAGTACTTC.

The chain links TRBV7-9 to TRBJ2-1, with a possible D match to TRBD2 (5 bases). This CDR3 is built from 18 residues. Looked up from germline, CDR1 is SEHNR and CDR2 is FQNEAQ (reference sequence). The V and J ends lost 3 bases and 0 bases respectively, with 18 bases between them. Here the CDR3 DNA reads TGTGCCAGCAGCTTCTCCTTAAGCGGTGCTAGCTCCTACAATGAGCAGTTCTTC. It yields the protein CASSFSLSGASSYNEQFF.